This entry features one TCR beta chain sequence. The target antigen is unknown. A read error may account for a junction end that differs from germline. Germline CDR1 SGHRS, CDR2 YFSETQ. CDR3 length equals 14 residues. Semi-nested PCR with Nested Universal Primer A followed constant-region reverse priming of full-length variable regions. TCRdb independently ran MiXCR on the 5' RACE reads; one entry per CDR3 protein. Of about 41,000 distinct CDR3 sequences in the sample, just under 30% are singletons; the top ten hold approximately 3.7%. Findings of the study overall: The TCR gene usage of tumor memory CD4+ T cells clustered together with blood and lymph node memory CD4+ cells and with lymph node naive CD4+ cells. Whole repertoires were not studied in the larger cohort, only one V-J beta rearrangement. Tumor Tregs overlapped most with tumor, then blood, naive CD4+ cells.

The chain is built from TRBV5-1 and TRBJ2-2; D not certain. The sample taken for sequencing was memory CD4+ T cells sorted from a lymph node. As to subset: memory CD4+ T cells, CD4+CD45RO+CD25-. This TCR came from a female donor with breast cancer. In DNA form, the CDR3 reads TGCGCCAGTAGCTTGGAAGGTAGCACCGGGGAGCTGTTTTTT. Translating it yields CASSLEGSTGELFF.